These T cell receptor beta chains were read from a single sample in a study of T cells in Graves' hyperthyroidism and ophthalmopathy. TCRdb called the multiplex PCR reads again in MiXCR, with one record for every CDR3 protein. The sample lists about 360,000 distinct CDR3 sequences; less than 15% were seen once. The sequencing sample was made of blood. The origin of the receptors is a woman aged 18 to 35 with Graves' hyperthyroidism. CDR3s include the opening cysteine and the closing phenylalanine or tryptophan. The order of the fields is CDR3 DNA, CDR3 protein, D gene, V gene, J gene, clone size. The D gene is left open where the match is weak. Size tells how often a clone was seen (once, few, many) or the class of an expanded clone, and some rows leave it out.

CDR3nt: TGTGCCAGTACCAGGGGCAGAGTATCCCCCAATGAAAAACTGTTTTTT; CDR3aa: CASTRGRVSPNEKLFF; d_gene: .; v_gene: TRBV19; j_gene: TRBJ1-4; abundance: .
CDR3nt: TGCAGCGTTCTAGACAGGGAGAGTCAGCCCCAGCATTTT; CDR3aa: CSVLDRESQPQHF; d_gene: TRBD1; v_gene: TRBV29-1; j_gene: TRBJ1-5; abundance: .
CDR3nt: TGTGCCAGCAGCCAAATCCGAAACACAGATACGCAGTATTTT; CDR3aa: CASSQIRNTDTQYF; d_gene: .; v_gene: TRBV3-1; j_gene: TRBJ2-3; abundance: .
CDR3nt: TGTGCCTGGACTCTAGCGGGGCAAAGCACAGATACGCAGTATTTT; CDR3aa: CAWTLAGQSTDTQYF; d_gene: TRBD2; v_gene: TRBV30; j_gene: TRBJ2-3; abundance: many
CDR3nt: TGTGCCAGCAGTTTTGGGGTACAGGGCTACGAGCAGTACTTC; CDR3aa: CASSFGVQGYEQYF; d_gene: .; v_gene: TRBV28; j_gene: TRBJ2-7; abundance: many
CDR3nt: TGTGCCAGCAGTGCACCTGGACAGGGGAGATCGGCAGAGACCCAGTACTTC; CDR3aa: CASSAPGQGRSAETQYF; d_gene: TRBD1; v_gene: TRBV2; j_gene: TRBJ2-5; abundance: many
CDR3nt: TGTGCCAGCAGCCCCTTCGGGGGAGCCTACGAGCAGTACTTC; CDR3aa: CASSPFGGAYEQYF; d_gene: .; v_gene: TRBV6-2/TRBV6-3; j_gene: TRBJ2-7; abundance: few
CDR3nt: TGCAGTGCTAGGCCCTTGGGGGGAGAGACCCAGTACTTC; CDR3aa: CSARPLGGETQYF; d_gene: .; v_gene: TRBV20-1; j_gene: TRBJ2-5; abundance: .
CDR3nt: TGTGCCAGCACCTTCCTGACAGGAAGCTCCTACGAGCAGTACTTC; CDR3aa: CASTFLTGSSYEQYF; d_gene: .; v_gene: TRBV11-2; j_gene: TRBJ2-7; abundance: .
CDR3nt: TGCAGTGCTAGAGATTTGGTCGGGGGCCCCCACAATGAGCAGTTCTTC; CDR3aa: CSARDLVGGPHNEQFF; d_gene: .; v_gene: TRBV20-1; j_gene: TRBJ2-1; abundance: many
CDR3nt: TGTGCCAGCAGCGCTCAGGACGGGAACACTGAAGCTTTCTTT; CDR3aa: CASSAQDGNTEAFF; d_gene: .; v_gene: TRBV7-3; j_gene: TRBJ1-1; abundance: .
CDR3nt: TGCAGTGCTAGAGTCCTGGGGGACTTGCTCTTC; CDR3aa: CSARVLGDLLF; d_gene: .; v_gene: TRBV20-1; j_gene: TRBJ2-1; abundance: .
CDR3nt: TGTGCCAGCTCACCAGGATCGGACGAGCAGTACTTC; CDR3aa: CASSPGSDEQYF; d_gene: .; v_gene: TRBV18; j_gene: TRBJ2-7; abundance: .
CDR3nt: TGTGCCAGCAGTTGGACCGGGACAGGGGAGGGGGAGCAGTACTTC; CDR3aa: CASSWTGTGEGEQYF; d_gene: TRBD1; v_gene: TRBV6-2/TRBV6-3; j_gene: TRBJ2-7; abundance: many
CDR3nt: TGTGCCAGTAGTAAGGGGGGTCGCGGCTATGGCTACACCTTC; CDR3aa: CASSKGGRGYGYTF; d_gene: .; v_gene: TRBV19; j_gene: TRBJ1-2; abundance: .
CDR3nt: TGTGCCAGCAGTTGGGGGCAATCCTACGAGCAGTACTTC; CDR3aa: CASSWGQSYEQYF; d_gene: .; v_gene: TRBV11-1; j_gene: TRBJ2-7; abundance: many
CDR3nt: TGTGCCAGCAGCTTGGGGGTTACAACGAACACCTTC; CDR3aa: CASSLGVTTNTF; d_gene: .; v_gene: TRBV5-4; j_gene: TRBJ1-2; abundance: few
CDR3nt: TGTGCCAGCAGCGCCGTAGCGGGACATCCGACAGATACGCAGTATTTT; CDR3aa: CASSAVAGHPTDTQYF; d_gene: TRBD2; v_gene: TRBV9; j_gene: TRBJ2-3; abundance: many
CDR3nt: TGTGCCAGCAGCTTAGCTCGCCGTGACAGTAACTATGGCTACACCTTC; CDR3aa: CASSLARRDSNYGYTF; d_gene: .; v_gene: TRBV7-6; j_gene: TRBJ1-2; abundance: .
CDR3nt: TGTGCCACCAGCAGTGGGGGGGGTTCAGACACTGAAGCTTTCTTT; CDR3aa: CATSSGGGSDTEAFF; d_gene: .; v_gene: TRBV15; j_gene: TRBJ1-1; abundance: many
CDR3nt: TGTGCCAGCAGCCCGGGACAGGGGTACTCGGACACTGAAGCTTTCTTT; CDR3aa: CASSPGQGYSDTEAFF; d_gene: TRBD1; v_gene: TRBV27; j_gene: TRBJ1-1; abundance: many
CDR3nt: TGTGCCAGCAGCCTCCAAGGGGGGACAGCTCCCTACGAGCAGTACTTC; CDR3aa: CASSLQGGTAPYEQYF; d_gene: .; v_gene: TRBV4-2; j_gene: TRBJ2-7; abundance: few
CDR3nt: TGTGCCAGCAGTCGACATCTAGTCTATGGCTACACCTTC; CDR3aa: CASSRHLVYGYTF; d_gene: .; v_gene: TRBV28; j_gene: TRBJ1-2; abundance: many
CDR3nt: TGTGCCAGCAGCTTGCGCGGGGTCCAAGAGACCCAGTACTTC; CDR3aa: CASSLRGVQETQYF; d_gene: .; v_gene: TRBV5-5; j_gene: TRBJ2-5; abundance: many
CDR3nt: TGTGCCAGCTCACCGCCTAGGACAGGGGGGGATCAGCCCCAGCATTTT; CDR3aa: CASSPPRTGGDQPQHF; d_gene: TRBD1; v_gene: TRBV18; j_gene: TRBJ1-5; abundance: .
CDR3nt: TGTGCCAGCAGCGTCGGGGGGGCAAACACTGAAGCTTTCTTT; CDR3aa: CASSVGGANTEAFF; d_gene: .; v_gene: TRBV9; j_gene: TRBJ1-1; abundance: many
CDR3nt: TGTGCCAGCTCACCACGGGACAGGGGGGAGAGGAATTCACCCCTCCACTTT; CDR3aa: CASSPRDRGERNSPLHF; d_gene: TRBD1; v_gene: TRBV18; j_gene: TRBJ1-6; abundance: few
CDR3nt: TGTGCCAGCGAGAGTCCCAGCGGGAGGGCCAGAGATACGCAGTATTTT; CDR3aa: CASESPSGRARDTQYF; d_gene: TRBD2; v_gene: TRBV18; j_gene: TRBJ2-3; abundance: .
CDR3nt: TGCAGTGCTAGAGAGGGGTCCTACAATGAAAAACTGTTTTTT; CDR3aa: CSAREGSYNEKLFF; d_gene: .; v_gene: TRBV20-1; j_gene: TRBJ1-4; abundance: .
CDR3nt: TGTGCCAGCAGCCGAGCGGGACAGTCGAATAATTCACCCCTCCACTTT; CDR3aa: CASSRAGQSNNSPLHF; d_gene: TRBD1; v_gene: TRBV5-8; j_gene: TRBJ1-6; abundance: many
CDR3nt: TGCAGCGTAACCCGCAGAGGGACAGGGGCCTTTTGGGCAGATACGCAGTATTTT; CDR3aa: CSVTRRGTGAFWADTQYF; d_gene: TRBD1; v_gene: TRBV29-1; j_gene: TRBJ2-3; abundance: many
CDR3nt: TGTGCCAGCAGCCGTTCACAGGTGGGGGAGAGACTGTTTTTT; CDR3aa: CASSRSQVGERLFF; d_gene: .; v_gene: TRBV7-2; j_gene: TRBJ1-4; abundance: many
CDR3nt: TGTGCCAGCAGCCAAGATGCGGTCAGCCTCCAAGAGACCCAGTACTTC; CDR3aa: CASSQDAVSLQETQYF; d_gene: .; v_gene: TRBV4-2; j_gene: TRBJ2-5; abundance: .
CDR3nt: TGCGCCAGCAGCTTGCGAAGTGCTAGCGGGAGTTCCCCCTCCTACAATGAGCAGTTCTTC; CDR3aa: CASSLRSASGSSPSYNEQFF; d_gene: TRBD2; v_gene: TRBV5-1; j_gene: TRBJ2-1; abundance: many
CDR3nt: TGTGCCAGCAGCTTAGCAGGAAGCGGGAGCGTGCCAGATACGCAGTATTTT; CDR3aa: CASSLAGSGSVPDTQYF; d_gene: TRBD2; v_gene: TRBV7-9; j_gene: TRBJ2-3; abundance: many
CDR3nt: TGCGCCAGCGGGGGGACTGATACGCAGTATTTT; CDR3aa: CASGGTDTQYF; d_gene: .; v_gene: TRBV4-1; j_gene: TRBJ2-3; abundance: .